This T cell receptor (beta chain) originates from a study of blood T cell repertoires in COVID-19. Per the authors' pipeline: Amplification from reference gene primers served as the basis for estimated nucleated cell counts. TCRdb's copy holds only in-frame clones and misses some; the assay was immunoSEQ multiplex PCR. V, J and clone size are taken as reported in that table, and D and trimming were inferred from the DNA itself. The top ten clones hold 2% to 2.5% of a sample with about 71,000 clones, 88% of them seen once. A single count supports this clone. Material for sequencing was peripheral blood. The clonotype was recovered from a human donor in a cohort sampled during active COVID-19.

In DNA, the CDR3 is TGTGCCAGCAGCTCCCGATGGGGCCTCAACACCGGGGAGCTGTTTTTT. As protein: CASSSRWGLNTGELFF. The chain joins TRBV7-7 to TRBJ2-2, with TRBD1 as a possible D gene (5 bases). The germline gives CDR1 SSHAT, CDR2 FNYEAQ (reference sequence). V lost 4 bases and J lost 2, with 14 bases in between. CDR3 length: 16 residues.